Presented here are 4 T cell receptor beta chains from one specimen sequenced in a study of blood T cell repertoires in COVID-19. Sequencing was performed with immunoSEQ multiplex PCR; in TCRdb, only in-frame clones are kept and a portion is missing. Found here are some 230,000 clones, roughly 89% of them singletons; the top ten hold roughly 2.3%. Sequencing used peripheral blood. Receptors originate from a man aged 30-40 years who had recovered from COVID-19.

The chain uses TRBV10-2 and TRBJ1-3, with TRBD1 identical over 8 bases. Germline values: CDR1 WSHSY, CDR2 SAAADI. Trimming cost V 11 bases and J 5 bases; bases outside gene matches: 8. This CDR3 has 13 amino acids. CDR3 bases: TGCGCCTCTAAACCAGGGGGCCGAAACACCATATATTTT. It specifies CASKPGGRNTIYF.

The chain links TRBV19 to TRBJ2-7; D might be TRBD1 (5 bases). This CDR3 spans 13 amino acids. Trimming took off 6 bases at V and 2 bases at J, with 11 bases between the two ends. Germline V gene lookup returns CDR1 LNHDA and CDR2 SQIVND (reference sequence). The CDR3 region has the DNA TGTGCCAGTAGCTCGCAGGGAACCTACGAGCAGTACTTC. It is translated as CASSSQGTYEQYF.

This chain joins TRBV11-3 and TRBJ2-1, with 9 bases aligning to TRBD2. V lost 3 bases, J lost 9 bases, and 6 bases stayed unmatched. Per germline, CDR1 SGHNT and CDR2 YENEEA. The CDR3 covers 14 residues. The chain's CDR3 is CASSFSGGSGEQFF. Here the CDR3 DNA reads TGTGCCAGCAGCTTTAGCGGGGGTTCCGGTGAGCAGTTCTTC.

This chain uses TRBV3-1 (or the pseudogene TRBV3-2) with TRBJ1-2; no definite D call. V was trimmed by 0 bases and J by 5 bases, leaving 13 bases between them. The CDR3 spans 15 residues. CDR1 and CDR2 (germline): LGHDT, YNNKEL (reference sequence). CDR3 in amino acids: CASSQDGFWRYGYTF. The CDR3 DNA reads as TGTGCCAGCAGCCAAGATGGGTTTTGGCGGTATGGCTACACCTTC.